A single sample is the source of the 10 T cell receptor beta chains below, sequenced in a study of blood T cell repertoires in COVID-19. Here immunoSEQ multiplex PCR was the method, and the copy in TCRdb shows in-frame clones only, minus some. The sample consists of some 200,000 clones, around nine tenths of them appearing once. The sequencing sample was made of peripheral blood. The receptors stem from a man in his forties with active or convalescent COVID-19.

There are a few counts of this clone. The gene calls are TRBV5-4 and TRBJ2-2; possibly TRBD2 for D (7 bases). This CDR3 contains 16 residues. V was pared by 4 bases and J by 3 bases, with 16 bases between. Per the germline V gene, CDR1 is SGHNT and CDR2 is YYREEE (reference sequence). CDR3 in amino acids: CASSPPGGADTGELFF. For the CDR3, the DNA is TGTGCCAGCAGCCCCCCGGGGGGCGCGGACACCGGGGAGCTGTTTTTT.

The gene calls are TRBV28 and TRBJ1-4; a possible D gene is TRBD1 (6 bases). Trimming removed 2 bases at V and 0 bases at J, with 10 bases between. The CDR3 is 16 residues long. Germline V CDR1 and CDR2: MDHEN, SYDVKM. The CDR3 sequence is CASSLRGAATNEKLFF. CDR3 bases: TGTGCCAGCAGTTTACGGGGGGCTGCAACTAATGAAAAACTGTTTTTT.

This clone was counted between two and nine times. V is TRBV2 and J is TRBJ1-5; D is uncertain. Germline V gene sequence: CDR1 SNHLY, CDR2 FYNNEI. The CDR3 totals 15 residues. Trimming pared 8 bases from V and 2 bases from J, leaving 16 bases between. CDR3 nucleotide sequence: TGTGCCAGCGGCACCGGGCCCGGGGGCAATCAGCCCCAGCATTTT. Its translation: CASGTGPGGNQPQHF.

The genes are TRBV7-9 and TRBJ2-3; TRBD2 agrees at 7 bases. Germline V gene data show CDR1 as SEHNR and CDR2 as FQNEAQ (reference sequence). The V segment lost 5 bases and the J segment 4 bases; nucleotides outside the gene matches: 9. The CDR3 extends over 15 amino acids. CDR3 amino acids: CASSTFGLGADTQYF. CDR3 DNA: TGTGCCAGCAGCACATTCGGACTAGGGGCAGATACGCAGTATTTT.

The chain links TRBV25-1 to TRBJ1-4, with 7 bases matching TRBD1. Trimming removed 6 bases from V and 0 bases from J; junction bases left unmatched: 7. The CDR3 is made up of 16 amino acids. The V gene's germline CDR1 is MGHDK and CDR2 SYGVNS. In DNA, the CDR3 is TGTGCCAGCAGGGCCGACAGGGCATCAACTAATGAAAAACTGTTTTTT. It encodes CASRADRASTNEKLFF.

The gene calls are TRBV7-9 and TRBJ2-3, with 8 bases identical to TRBD2. Germline CDR1 and CDR2: SEHNR and FQNEAQ (reference sequence). The CDR3 has 16 residues. With V trimmed by 5 bases and J by 0 bases, 7 bases remained unmatched. CDR3 sequence (DNA): TGTGCCAGCAGCCCCCAGGCGGGGGGCAGCACAGATACGCAGTATTTT. Its translation is CASSPQAGGSTDTQYF.

V usage is TRBV15 and J usage is TRBJ1-1, with a tentative D call TRBD1 (5 bases). V shed 6 bases and J shed 4 bases, with 15 bases lying between them. Germline V gene data show CDR1 as LNHNV and CDR2 as YYDKDF (reference sequence). There are 14 residues in the CDR3. The CDR3 DNA reads TGTGCCACCAGGGGGGGAGGGGTGAGCACTGAAGCTTTCTTT. Amino acids: CATRGGGVSTEAFF.

The count of this clone is one. The CDR3 loop reads CASRRSYNEQFF. CDR3 nucleotides: TGTGCCAGCCGTAGGAGTTACAATGAGCAGTTCTTC. This chain links TRBV19 with TRBJ2-1; unclear D gene. Germline V gene data show CDR1 as LNHDA and CDR2 as SQIVND (reference sequence). Trimming took off 9 bases at V and 4 bases at J, with 10 bases between the two ends. CDR3 length: 12 amino acids.

This chain uses TRBV14 with TRBJ2-1, with TRBD2 as a possible D gene (6 bases). The V and J ends lost 4 bases and 9 bases respectively, with 13 bases between them. The CDR3 consists of 13 residues. Germline lookup yields CDR1 SGHDN and CDR2 FVKESK. CDR3 in amino acids: CASSLQLASEQFF. The CDR3 DNA sequence: TGTGCCAGCAGCCTTCAACTAGCCAGTGAGCAGTTCTTC.

This clone has a single count. V gene TRBV25-1 combines with J gene TRBJ2-1; no clear D. Trimming took 4 bases from V and 4 from J, leaving 14 bases between them. This CDR3 has 15 residues. Germline V CDR1 and CDR2: MGHDK, SYGVNS. The CDR3 DNA is TGTGCCAGCAGTGTCACGTCACGACTTTACAATGAGCAGTTCTTC. It is translated as CASSVTSRLYNEQFF.